These 24 T cell receptor beta chains came from one sample sequenced in a study of control samples from healthy donors and cancer patients (dated by TCRdb to about 2020). The library was made by the immunoSEQ multiplex PCR assay. TCRdb retrieved this table from immuneACCESS and kept in-frame rearrangements only. Not all clones are present; in checked studies, unresolved V genes account for under half, and no reason is known for the remainder. The sample table contains about 49,000 clones; only one count was recorded for around 86% of them. In total, the top ten clones hold 2.8% of the sample. Sequencing was done on a sample of PBMCs. Source of these receptors: a woman in her fifties or sixties with lung cancer.

The chain combines TRBV6-6 with TRBJ2-7; 9 nucleotides agree with TRBD1. The junction had 13 bases not matched to a gene; V was cut back by 6 bases and J by 7 bases. The CDR3 is 15 amino acids. Germline V gives CDR1 MNHNY, CDR2 SVGAGI (reference sequence). CDR3 sequence (DNA): TGTGCCAGCAGCATAACCTCAGACAGGGGGAATGAGCAGTACTTC. It translates to CASSITSDRGNEQYF.

The chain has TRBV6-2 or TRBV6-3 and TRBJ2-1; TRBD2 matches 7 bases. Germline V CDR1 and CDR2: MNHEY, SVGEGT. V shed 0 bases and J 4 bases; nucleotides not matched to a gene: 9. CDR3 length: 17 residues. The CDR3 DNA follows: TGTGCCAGCAGTTACTCGATTTCGGGGGGACTATACAATGAGCAGTTCTTC. Translation: CASSYSISGGLYNEQFF.

The gene calls are TRBV12-5 and TRBJ1-2; D is possibly TRBD1 (5 bases). The germline V gene encodes CDR1 LGHNT and CDR2 FRNRAP. The CDR3 spans 14 residues. Trimming removed 7 bases at V and 2 bases at J, with 14 bases between. The CDR3 DNA is TGTGCTAGTGCCTCGGGGGGGATGAACTATGGCTACACCTTC. Protein: CASASGGMNYGYTF.

The chain combines TRBV19 with TRBJ2-3; weak D call: TRBD1 (5 bases). Trimming left V 3 bases short and J 8 bases short, with 9 bases between. The CDR3 totals 12 residues. The germline gives CDR1 LNHDA, CDR2 SQIVND (reference sequence). The CDR3 protein is CASSIDRGTQYF. CDR3 bases: TGTGCCAGTAGTATCGACAGAGGTACGCAGTATTTT.

V is TRBV7-2 and J is TRBJ2-1; 8 positions agree with TRBD1. Losses at the gene ends were 5 bases for V and 6 bases for J; bases not matched to a gene: 3. From germline, CDR1 is SGHTA and CDR2 FQGNSA. The length of the CDR3 is 13 residues. CDR3 region: CASSAGQGNEQFF. CDR3 in DNA: TGTGCCAGCAGCGCCGGACAGGGCAATGAGCAGTTCTTC. Full variable domain (rest looked up from reference TRBV7-2 and TRBJ2-1): GAGVSQSPSNKVTEKGKDVELRCDPISGHTALYWYRQSLGQGLEFLIYFQGNSAPDKSGLPSDRFSAERTGGSVSTLTIQRTQQEDSAVYLCASSAGQGNEQFFGPGTRLTVL.

The chain is built from TRBV29-1 and TRBJ1-1, with a possible D match to TRBD1 (5 bases). The V gene lost 5 bases and the J gene lost 11 bases, with 21 bases spanning the gap. The CDR3 is made up of 13 amino acids. Germline loops: CDR1 SQVTM, CDR2 ANQGSEA. CDR3 in DNA: TGCAGCGTTAGATCCGACATGGCAGGGCGGGCTTTCTTT. Amino acids: CSVRSDMAGRAFF.

V usage is TRBV27 and J usage is TRBJ1-1; weak D call: TRBD1 (5 bases). The CDR3 runs to 17 residues. The germline CDR1 and CDR2 sequences are MNHEY and SMNVEV (reference sequence). The V and J ends lost 1 base and 5 bases respectively, with 20 bases between them. The CDR3 sequence is CASSLYPGLTRRTEAFF. In DNA form, the CDR3 reads TGTGCCAGCAGTTTATATCCAGGGCTAACAAGAAGGACTGAAGCTTTCTTT.

This chain connects TRBV12-5 to TRBJ1-1, with 8 nucleotides matching TRBD1. The CDR3 sequence is 14 residues long. V lost 1 base and J lost 4; bases outside the gene matches: 2. The germline V gene has CDR1 LGHNT and CDR2 FRNRAP. The CDR3 nucleotides read TGTGCTAGTGGTTTGGGGACAGGGAGCACTGAAGCTTTCTTT. It codes for CASGLGTGSTEAFF. The variable domain in full, completed from reference TRBV12-5 and TRBJ1-1, reads DARVTQTPRHKVTEMGQEVTMRCQPILGHNTVFWYRQTMMQGLELLAYFRNRAPLDDSGMPKDRFSAEMPDATLATLKIQPSEPRDSAVYFCASGLGTGSTEAFFGQGTRLTVV.

This clone was detected a few times. J is TRBJ2-2 and V is TRBV20-1; D is possibly TRBD1 or TRBD2 (5 bases each). The CDR3 has 16 residues. Trimming removed 3 bases from V and 4 bases from J, with 18 bases in between. The germline CDR1 and CDR2 sequences are DFQATT and SNEGSKA (reference sequence). CDR3: CSASRGGGGATGELFF. CDR3 DNA sequence: TGCAGTGCTAGTCGGGGCGGCGGAGGAGCCACCGGGGAGCTGTTTTTT.

The chain couples TRBV19 to TRBJ1-2; 9 bases align to TRBD1. Germline-derived CDR1 and CDR2 are LNHDA and SQIVND (reference sequence). The CDR3 spans 14 residues. The V segment lost 6 bases and the J segment 1 base; nucleotides outside the gene matches: 3. The DNA of the CDR3 is TGTGCCAGTAGACAGACAGGGGGTAACTATGGCTACACCTTC. Translated: CASRQTGGNYGYTF.

The chain has TRBV5-5 and TRBJ1-2, with D maybe TRBD1 (5 bases). CDR3 length: 12 residues. V was cut by 4 bases and J by 3 bases, with 7 bases left in between. Germline V gene data show CDR1 as SGHKS and CDR2 as YYEKEE (reference sequence). The CDR3 loop reads CASSPGDYGYTF. The CDR3 DNA follows: TGTGCCAGCAGCCCGGGGGACTATGGCTACACCTTC. Combining the CDR3 with reference TRBV5-5 and TRBJ1-2 gives the whole variable domain DAGVTQSPTHLIKTRGQQVTLRCSPISGHKSVSWYQQVLGQGPQFIFQYYEKEERGRGNFPDRFSARQFPNYSSELNVNALLLGDSALYLCASSPGDYGYTFGSGTRLTVV.

The chain combines TRBV11-2 with TRBJ2-7, with D hard to call. Deletions cut 3 bases from V and 9 bases from J, with 9 bases between. CDR3 length: 11 amino acids. In germline, CDR1 is SGHAT, CDR2 FQNNGV. CDR3 DNA: TGTGCCAGCAGCTTTCGACGGTTGCAGTACTTC. As protein: CASSFRRLQYF.

The gene calls are TRBV5-1 and TRBJ2-5; tentatively, D is TRBD2 (6 bases). CDR1 SGHRS and CDR2 YFSETQ come from the germline V gene. The CDR3 is made up of 13 amino acids. Trimming removed 4 bases from V and 4 bases from J, with 11 bases in between. In nucleotides, the CDR3 is TGCGCCAGCAGCCCTCGGGGGAGAGAGACCCAGTACTTC. Translation gives CASSPRGRETQYF.

This clone was counted a few times. The chain employs TRBV7-8 and TRBJ1-5; 9 bases match TRBD1. This CDR3 is built from 17 residues. The junction had 8 bases not matched to a gene; V was cut back by 5 bases and J by 0 bases. The germline CDR1 and CDR2 sequences are SGHVS and FQNEAQ. In nucleotides, the CDR3 is TGTGCCAGCAGCCTCCGGACAGGGGTCTATAGCAATCAGCCCCAGCATTTT. Translated, it gives CASSLRTGVYSNQPQHF.

V usage is TRBV15 and J usage is TRBJ1-1; D ambiguous. Trimming shortened V by 1 base and J by 3 bases, and 6 bases separated the two germline ends. The CDR3 spans 13 residues. Germline V gene sequence: CDR1 LNHNV, CDR2 YYDKDF (reference sequence). Here the CDR3 DNA reads TGTGCCACCAGCAGAGTTCAGGACACTGAAGCTTTCTTT. Its protein product is CATSRVQDTEAFF.

CDR3 sequence (DNA): TGTGCCAGTAGTATACCGGGGGGGCTTGACTACAATGAGCAGTTCTTC. As protein: CASSIPGGLDYNEQFF. This rearrangement joins TRBV19 to TRBJ2-1; 8 bases map to TRBD2. Trimming cost V 2 bases and J 3 bases; bases outside gene matches: 6. This CDR3 is 16 amino acids long. The V gene's germline CDR1 is LNHDA and CDR2 SQIVND (reference sequence).

This chain uses TRBV5-1 with TRBJ1-2; D remains ambiguous. CDR3 size: 16 residues. Germline lookup yields CDR1 SGHRS and CDR2 YFSETQ. V was trimmed by 2 bases and J by 2 bases, leaving 16 bases between them. The CDR3 protein is CASSLVQAGSNYGYTF. CDR3 nucleotides: TGCGCCAGCAGCTTAGTTCAGGCGGGCTCCAACTATGGCTACACCTTC.

This sequence joins TRBV19 and TRBJ1-5; TRBD1 is a possible D gene (5 bases). CDR3 length: 14 amino acids. Germline V lookup: CDR1 LNHDA, CDR2 SQIVND (reference sequence). The V and J ends lost 7 bases and 7 bases respectively, with 17 bases between them. CDR3 coding DNA: TGTGCCAGTACTAACGGGGCCTTGGGGCAGCCCCAGCATTTT. This sequence encodes CASTNGALGQPQHF.

The chain is built from TRBV5-1 and TRBJ2-1; 12 nucleotides agree with TRBD2. This CDR3 spans 16 amino acids. Germline trimming cut 2 bases from V and 7 bases from J; bases unmatched to any gene: 7. CDR1 and CDR2 (germline): SGHRS, YFSETQ. This CDR3 is CASSLIATSGGNEQFF. The CDR3 DNA follows: TGCGCCAGCAGCTTAATTGCAACTAGCGGGGGGAATGAGCAGTTCTTC.

The chain couples TRBV27 to TRBJ1-1, with D unresolved. The CDR3 consists of 15 residues. The germline V gene encodes CDR1 MNHEY and CDR2 SMNVEV (reference sequence). Between the trimmed V and J ends, which lost 3 bases and 0 bases, there was a span of 11 bases. The CDR3 spells CASSFSQTMNTEAFF. The CDR3 DNA reads as TGTGCCAGCAGTTTCTCCCAAACTATGAACACTGAAGCTTTCTTT.

The V and J genes are TRBV28 and TRBJ1-1; the D gene is possibly TRBD1 (6 bases). With 4 bases removed from V and 5 bases from J, the gap between germline ends came to 14 bases. In germline, CDR1 is MDHEN, CDR2 SYDVKM. The CDR3 has 14 amino acids. CDR3 in DNA: TGTGCCAGCAGTTACGCGGTAGGGGGGACTGAAGCTTTCTTT. It translates to CASSYAVGGTEAFF.

The chain recombines TRBV27 with TRBJ2-5, with a tentative D call TRBD1 (6 bases). CDR1 and CDR2 from the germline V gene are MNHEY and SMNVEV (reference sequence). Trimming left V 5 bases short and J 2 bases short, with 12 bases between. This CDR3 has 14 amino acids. The CDR3 is CASSPRDKQETQYF. In DNA form, the CDR3 reads TGTGCCAGCAGTCCTCGGGACAAACAAGAGACCCAGTACTTC.

The chain joins TRBV7-2 to TRBJ1-1; tentative D call: TRBD1 (6 bases). V lost 1 base, J lost 4 bases, and 13 bases lay in between. Germline V gene sequence: CDR1 SGHTA, CDR2 FQGNSA. The CDR3 has 15 amino acids. The DNA for the CDR3 is TGTGCCAGCAGCTTAGATTTCAGGGGCGTCACTGAAGCTTTCTTT. Translation: CASSLDFRGVTEAFF.

Worth noting for this clone: Other DNA variants within this sample encode the same CDR3. V and J are TRBV3-1 (or the pseudogene TRBV3-2) and TRBJ2-7; D is unclear. This CDR3 spans 12 amino acids. Trimming took off 4 bases at V and 0 bases at J, with 4 bases between the two ends. Per germline, CDR1 LGHDT and CDR2 YNNKEL (reference sequence). The CDR3 here is CASSRSSYEQYF. Here the CDR3 DNA reads TGTGCCAGCAGCCGCAGCTCCTACGAGCAGTACTTC.